The rows below give T cell receptor beta chains drawn from one sample of a study of T cell repertoires in cytomegalovirus infection. The antigens for these receptors are not known. Each CDR3 protein gets one entry after TCRdb re-called the reads with MiXCR. Here the sample spans about 110,000 distinct CDR3 sequences, under 35% being singletons. Specimen: CD8+ T cells from cultured PBMCs, collected from culture after CMV antigen stimulation. These receptors all come from a human donor in good health (CMV status not recorded). Some clones in this sample may be carry-over from other donors' samples. The CDR3 runs from the conserved cysteine through the conserved F or W. Each record gives: D gene, J gene, CDR3 length, clone size, V gene, CDR3 protein, CDR3 DNA. A D gene is named only where the DNA matches it firmly. The size field is filled for only some rows; it gives once, few, many or a size class.

.,TRBJ1-4,12,.,TRBV28,CASTPGLGQLFF,TGTGCCAGCACCCCCGGACTTGGACAACTGTTTTTT
TRBD2,TRBJ2-1,15,few,TRBV7-2,CASSATPSGGYEQFF,TGTGCCAGCAGCGCAACACCTAGCGGGGGGTATGAGCAGTTCTTC
.,TRBJ2-2,17,many,TRBV7-6,CASSPQTGSGTTGELFF,TGTGCCAGCAGCCCACAGACAGGGAGCGGGACCACCGGGGAGCTGTTTTTT
TRBD1,TRBJ2-2,14,.,TRBV5-6,CASSYGTATGELFF,TGTGCCAGCAGCTACGGGACAGCCACCGGGGAGCTGTTTTTT
.,TRBJ1-5,13,.,TRBV4-1,CASSQGVLQPQHF,TGCGCCAGCAGCCAAGGTGTTCTCCAGCCCCAGCATTTT
TRBD1,TRBJ2-3,17,few,TRBV7-8,CASSLLRTGEDTDTQYF,TGTGCCAGCAGCCTTCTTAGGACAGGGGAGGACACAGATACGCAGTATTTT
.,TRBJ2-2,13,many,TRBV7-8,CASSSSDTGELFF,TGTGCCAGCAGCTCCAGCGACACCGGGGAGCTGTTTTTT
.,TRBJ2-5,13,.,TRBV7-9,CASVPRQQETQYF,TGTGCCAGCGTTCCAAGGCAACAAGAGACCCAGTACTTC
.,TRBJ2-1,18,.,TRBV7-3,CASSLNGGPISSYNEQFF,TGTGCCAGCAGCTTAAATGGAGGGCCGATAAGCTCCTACAATGAGCAGTTCTTC
.,TRBJ1-1,14,.,TRBV7-9,CASSLIGRQIEAFF,TGTGCCAGCAGCTTAATAGGTCGTCAAATCGAAGCTTTCTTT
.,TRBJ1-5,14,.,TRBV12-3/TRBV12-4,CASSFAGANQPQHF,TGTGCCAGCAGTTTCGCAGGGGCCAATCAGCCCCAGCATTTT
.,TRBJ1-1,15,many,TRBV12-3/TRBV12-4,CASSVQGGLNTEAFF,TGTGCCAGCAGTGTGCAAGGTGGTTTGAACACTGAAGCTTTCTTT
.,TRBJ1-1,10,.,TRBV7-9,CASRGTEAFF,TGTGCCAGCAGGGGGACTGAAGCTTTCTTT
TRBD1,TRBJ2-1,15,.,TRBV15,CATSRLTGAIDEQFF,TGTGCCACCAGCAGGCTGACAGGGGCGATAGATGAGCAGTTCTTC
.,TRBJ2-5,14,.,TRBV20-1,CSARSRRGRETQYF,TGCAGTGCTAGAAGCCGCAGGGGAAGGGAGACCCAGTACTTC
.,TRBJ2-1,17,few,TRBV4-2,CASSQDPSTPSYNEQFF,TGTGCCAGCAGCCAAGATCCCTCCACTCCTTCCTACAATGAGCAGTTCTTC
.,TRBJ2-1,11,.,TRBV7-6,CASSLTGEQFF,TGTGCCAGCAGCTTAACCGGAGAGCAGTTCTTC
.,TRBJ2-5,14,.,TRBV7-9,CASSLSRGGETQYF,TGTGCCAGCAGCTTATCGAGGGGTGGAGAGACCCAGTACTTC